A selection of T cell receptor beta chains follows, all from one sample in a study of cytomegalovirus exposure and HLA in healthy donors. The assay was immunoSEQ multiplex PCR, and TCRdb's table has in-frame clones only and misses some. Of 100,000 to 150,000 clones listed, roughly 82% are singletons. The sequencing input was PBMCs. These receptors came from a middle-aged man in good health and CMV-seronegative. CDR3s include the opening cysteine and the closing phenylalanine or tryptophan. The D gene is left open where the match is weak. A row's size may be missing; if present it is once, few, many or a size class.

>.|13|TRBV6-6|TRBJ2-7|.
TGTGCCAGCAGTACAGGGTCGGGGGGCGAGCAGTACTTC
CASSTGSGGEQYF
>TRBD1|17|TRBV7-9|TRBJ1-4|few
TGTGCCAGCAGCCCGACAGGGGCCATGAGGGGAAATGAAAAACTGTTTTTT
CASSPTGAMRGNEKLFF
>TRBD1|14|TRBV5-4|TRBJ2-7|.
TGTGCCAGCAGCTCCGGGACAGGGTTTTACGAGCAGTACTTC
CASSSGTGFYEQYF
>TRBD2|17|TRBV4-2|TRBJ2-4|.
TGTGCCAGCAGCCAAGTGGCTAGCGGGGGACCCAATTTCATTCAGTACTTC
CASSQVASGGPNFIQYF
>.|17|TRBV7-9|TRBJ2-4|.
TGTGCCAGCAGCTCATTGACAGCTATCCTAGCCAAAAACATTCAGTACTTC
CASSSLTAILAKNIQYF
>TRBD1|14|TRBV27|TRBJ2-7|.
TGTGCCAGCAGTGCAGGACAGGGCTGGTACGAGCAGTACTTC
CASSAGQGWYEQYF
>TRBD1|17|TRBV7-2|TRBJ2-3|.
TGTGCCAGCAGCCGTGCCGGGACAGGGGCCGGCACAGATACGCAGTATTTT
CASSRAGTGAGTDTQYF
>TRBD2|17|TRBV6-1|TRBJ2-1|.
TGTGCCAGCAGTGAAGCGCGTCTTAGCGGGGGGACCAATGAGCAGTTCTTC
CASSEARLSGGTNEQFF
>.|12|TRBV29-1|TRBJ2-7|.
TGCAGCGTTGAATTAAGCTCCTACGAGCAGTACTTC
CSVELSSYEQYF
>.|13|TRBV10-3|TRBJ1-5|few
TGTGCCATCAGTGAGGGGCTAAATCAGCCCCAGCATTTT
CAISEGLNQPQHF
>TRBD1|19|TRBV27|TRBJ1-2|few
TGTGCCAGCAGTTCAACCGACAGGGGCCTAAAACGAGCTAACTATGGCTACACCTTC
CASSSTDRGLKRANYGYTF
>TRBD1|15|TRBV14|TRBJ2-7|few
TGTGCCAGCAGCGAGGACAGGGTGAGCCGATACGAGCAGTACTTC
CASSEDRVSRYEQYF
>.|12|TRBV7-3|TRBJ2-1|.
TGTGCCAGCAGCGCCCCGGAGGATGAGCAGTTCTTC
CASSAPEDEQFF
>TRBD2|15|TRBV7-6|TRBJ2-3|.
TGTGCCAGCAGCCGGATAGCGGGGGGAGCGGACCCGCAGTATTTT
CASSRIAGGADPQYF
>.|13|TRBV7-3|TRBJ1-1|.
TGTGCCAGCAGCTTAGGGAGGAACACTGAAGCTTTCTTT
CASSLGRNTEAFF
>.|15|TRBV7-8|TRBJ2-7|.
TGTGCCAGCAGCGCGCGTCAGGTCAGGGGATACGAGCAGTACTTC
CASSARQVRGYEQYF
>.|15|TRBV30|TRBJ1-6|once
TGTGCCTGGAGTGTACGTGGACTTAGTAATTCACCCCTCCACTTT
CAWSVRGLSNSPLHF
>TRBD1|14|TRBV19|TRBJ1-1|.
TGTGCCAGTAGTATAGACGGGGACAGACCTGAAGCTTTCTTT
CASSIDGDRPEAFF
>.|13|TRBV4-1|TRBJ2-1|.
TGCGCCAGCAGCCAAGATATAAACTCCTGGTTGGTCTTC
CASSQDINSWLVF
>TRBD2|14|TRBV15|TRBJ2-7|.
TGTGCCACCAGCAGAGGCGGGGGGCCCTACGAGCAGTACTTC
CATSRGGGPYEQYF
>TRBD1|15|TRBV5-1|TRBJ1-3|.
TGCGCCAGCAGCGTACCGACAGGGGAGGGAAACACCATATATTTT
CASSVPTGEGNTIYF
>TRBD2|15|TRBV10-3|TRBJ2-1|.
TGTGCCATCAGTGGAGGGACTAGCCGAGAGGATGAGCAGTTCTTC
CAISGGTSREDEQFF
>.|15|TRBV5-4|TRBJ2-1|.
TGTGCCAGCAGTCGTCGGGGCGGGATCACAGATGAGCAGTTCTTC
CASSRRGGITDEQFF
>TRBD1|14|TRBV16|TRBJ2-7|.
TGTGCCAGCAGCCAGCCTACAGGGGGCCACGAGCAGTACTTC
CASSQPTGGHEQYF
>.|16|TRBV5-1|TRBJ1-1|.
TGCGCCAGCAGCTTGGGCCCTATAGGAACAGGCACTGAAGCTTTCTTT
CASSLGPIGTGTEAFF
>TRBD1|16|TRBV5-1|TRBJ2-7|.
TGCGCCAGCAGCTTGGCGGGACAGGGACTTTCCTACGAGCAGTACTTC
CASSLAGQGLSYEQYF
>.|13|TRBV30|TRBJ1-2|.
TGTGCCTGGAGTGAGACTGTTGTCTATGGCTACACCTTC
CAWSETVVYGYTF
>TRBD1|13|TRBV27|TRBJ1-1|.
TGTGCCAGCAGCTTCAACAGGGGTACTGAAGCTTTCTTT
CASSFNRGTEAFF
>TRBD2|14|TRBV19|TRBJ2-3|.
TGTGCCAGTAGTTTCCTAGCGGGGGTGGATACGCAGTATTTT
CASSFLAGVDTQYF